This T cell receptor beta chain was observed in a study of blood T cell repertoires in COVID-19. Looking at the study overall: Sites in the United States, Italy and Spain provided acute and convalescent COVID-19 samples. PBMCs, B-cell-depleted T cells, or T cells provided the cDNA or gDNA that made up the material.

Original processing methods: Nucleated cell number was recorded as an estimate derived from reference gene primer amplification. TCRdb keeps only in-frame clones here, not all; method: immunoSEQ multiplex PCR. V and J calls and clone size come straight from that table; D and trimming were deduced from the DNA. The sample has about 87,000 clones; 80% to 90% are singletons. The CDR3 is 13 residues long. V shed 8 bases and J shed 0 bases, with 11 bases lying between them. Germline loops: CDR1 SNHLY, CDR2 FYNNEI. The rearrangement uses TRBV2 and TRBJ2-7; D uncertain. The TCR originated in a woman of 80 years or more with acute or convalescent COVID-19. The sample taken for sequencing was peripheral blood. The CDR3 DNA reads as TGTGCCAGCCGGAAGGAGCTCTCCTACGAGCAGTACTTC. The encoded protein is CASRKELSYEQYF.